What follows is one T cell receptor (beta chain) and its context. This clone was detected only a few times. This receptor's antigen is unknown. No base quality values were provided; no much bigger clone lies one nucleotide off. The cohort was made up of about 670 healthy bone marrow donors. At the time of sampling, every cohort member was nominally healthy, though immune exposures that went unrecorded were likely present. The donor tested CMV seronegative, placing the donor among the roughly 400 seronegative members of the cohort. Each donor provided a peripheral blood sample, and peripheral blood mononuclear cells were used for TCR beta sequencing. The Qiagen DNeasy Blood Extraction Kit was used to extract genomic DNA from the blood cell samples. The cysteine opens and the phenylalanine closes a CDR3 of 16 amino acids. The entry retains the CDR3 DNA only, 48 bases that are in frame from base 1. The CDR1 and CDR2 encoded by the germline V gene are SGHDT and YYEEEE. V gives up 3 bases and J gives up 0 bases, and the segment between their germline ends measures 12 bases.

This sample was included in a study of cytomegalovirus exposure and HLA in healthy donors (TCRdb year 2017). In terms of the full investigation: An earlier analysis of some 550 of the donors reported 250 to 300 Gb of sequence data and some 120 million unique TCR beta sequences from 150 million to 200 million T cells. The genetic ancestry cluster associated with self-reported Caucasian donors included about 84% of the roughly 400 genotyped donors. Both class I and class II loci were covered by HLA typing, at four-digit resolution. High-throughput TCR immunosequencing, statistical association of individual TCRs with disease status, and machine learning were combined to predict cytomegalovirus infection status. The aim of the study was to test whether cataloging public T cell receptors could identify signatures of past pathogen exposure. Every discovery cohort repertoire had been produced on one sequencing platform. The number of typed donors differed by locus: roughly 629-640 for A, B, C, DRB1 and DQB1; 500 to 550 for DQA1; around 580 for DPA1; and around 450 for DPB1. A few DR-DQ haplotypes were treated as single units for association and clustering because of strong linkage in the cohort. An early release covering roughly 580 HLA-typed donors comprised about 300 gigabases of sequencing data and roughly 86 million unique TCR sequences. In a later analysis, previously published TCR beta repertoires from some 640 donors were re-analyzed and high-resolution HLA genotyping was added so that TCR occurrence patterns could be studied. Donor age, sex, ethnicity and CMV serostatus were compiled alongside the repertoire data. The study profiled the T cell repertoires of about 720 subjects by immunosequencing and related them to cytomegalovirus serostatus. A separate validation cohort of 100 to 150 different subjects was used in addition to the roughly 670-subject first cohort. An earlier analysis of 500 to 750 of the donors applied high-throughput TCR beta sequencing to assess whether each TCR beta V gene segment acted as functional or pseudogenic. Rather than drawing on any new phenotypic data, the later analysis identified candidate immune exposures from TCR beta sequences and the way those sequences occurred across donors. Genome-wide SNP genotypes for about 65% of the roughly 670 donors were used in a later genetic analysis, which treated that subset as a discovery cohort. Among a few hundred genotyped donors of the cohort, an average of about 240,000 unique TCR beta nucleotide sequences were sequenced per donor, around 20% of them non-productive.

Library creation used the immunoSEQ multiplex PCR assay. The multiplex PCR relied on a mix of 60 forward primers for TCR Vbeta segments and 13 reverse primers for TCR Jbeta segments. The CDR3 region of rearranged TCR beta genes was amplified from genomic DNA by a multiplex PCR assay. The Illumina HiSeq System was used to sequence the amplified TCR beta libraries as 87-base-pair reads. Under the source paper's analysis protocol: In a later analysis, around 80 million unique TCR beta chains were counted across the roughly 610 repertoires, and roughly 11 million of these chains were shared by at least two donors. To remove PCR and sequencing errors, raw reads were error-corrected and collapsed into unique sequences using a nearest-neighbor algorithm that merged closely related sequences. To assign V, D and J gene segments, CDR3 sequences were aligned to IMGT reference sequences. For a sequence to be retained, at least a six-nucleotide match to both a V gene segment and a J gene segment was required. Rearrangements were called productive when the CDR3 lacked stop codons and stayed in frame with V and J; all others were non-productive. Following IMGT convention, CDR3 was defined as the stretch from the second conserved V-encoded cysteine up to the conserved J-encoded phenylalanine. The earlier analysis of about 500 of the donors excluded sequences that lacked an unambiguous match to a single V gene segment. In an earlier analysis of 587 of the donors, V segments were called functional above 56.7% productive rearrangements and were called segregating when the between-donor standard deviation exceeded 5%. A statistical classification framework was developed to diagnose cytomegalovirus status using the catalog of TCR beta chain sequences. A later analysis assigned V and J genes by comparing TCR nucleotide sequences with IMGT/GENE-DB human TR gene sequences. Using the TCRdist pipeline, a later analysis assigned CDR3 sequences along with most-parsimonious VDJ recombination scenarios. In a later analysis, each TCR beta chain was defined by its CDR3 amino acid sequence together with its V-gene family, and reads without a unique V-gene family were excluded. To address suspected cross-contamination and a sequencing artifact, a later analysis removed roughly 580 highly shared, low-generation-probability nucleotide sequences. In a later analysis, a clonal expansion index was calculated for each public chain from normalized within-repertoire ranks of inferred template counts. Generation probabilities in a later analysis came from a VDJ recombination model fitted to out-of-frame rearrangements, and those results were checked against IGoR. Hypergeometric tests were used in a later analysis to score TCR-TCR, TCR-HLA and TCR-CMV co-occurrence, with a repertoire-size bias correction applied to the TCR pairs. False discovery rates were estimated in a later analysis by permuting HLA or CMV assignments 20 times. In a later analysis, co-occurring TCRs were grouped using DBSCAN, with TCRdist sequence similarity added in when clustering inside HLA-allele-positive subsets. Repertoires with fewer than 30,000 or more than 120,000 public chains were left out of co-occurrence clustering, as were five repertoires with anomalous nucleotide sharing. Entries here come from immuneACCESS through TCRdb and include only in-frame sequences with V and J called. Some clones fail to appear in such tables; in the studies checked, an unresolved V gene covers under half of the shortfall, and the cause of the remainder is unknown. From that table come the V and J calls and clone size; the DNA was used to work out D and trimming. Recorded for this sample are 75,000 to 90,000 clones; around 77% of them occurred a single time. Jointly, the top ten make up 2.5% to 4% of the sample.

The paper as a whole reports these results and caveats: V-gene and J-gene trimming of TCR beta chains was associated with a missense DCLRE1C variant in a later genetic analysis, and the association was replicated in an independent cohort. A cluster of highly shared sequence variants was judged likely to be a technical artifact of the sequencing pipeline. Linkage disequilibrium might explain the correlated functional status among segregating V segments, but an unknown experimental factor could not be ruled out. The cohort was sequenced for TCR beta chains only, and without alpha or paired-chain data the features that could be detected were limited. The earlier analysis of about 600 of the donors excluded some 15 rarely observed V segments, including chromosome 9 orphons, because counts were too low. Assigning TCR associations to individual alleles was difficult when HLA alleles, especially DR and DQ, strongly co-occurred. Some IMGT-functional V segments, including TRBV6-2 and TRBV6-3, could not be distinguished by the 87-base-pair reads and were therefore excluded. Sequencing depth was assumed to be roughly uniform across donors in the presence/absence analyses, though that assumption may not hold. For the cohort, immune exposure information was limited to CMV serostatus. Compared with the roughly 700-donor mean, donors in an Asian-associated ancestry cluster had fewer N-insertions in productive TCRs, according to a later genetic analysis. In a later analysis, several top co-occurrence clusters were reported to appear linked to parvovirus B19, influenza, CMV and Epstein-Barr virus. In both the original and validation cohorts, the classifier was reported to diagnose cytomegalovirus status with high specificity and sensitivity. A further reported finding was that TCR beta sequences accurately predicted the HLA-A and HLA-B alleles for most subjects in the first cohort. HLA typing was unavailable for some donors at each locus, so association tests used only the typed subset. Most TCR sequences were seen in very few donors, while some public TCRs were found in many individuals. Three of the identified cytomegalovirus-associated TCR beta chains were confirmed in vitro to be specific for cytomegalovirus antigens. At a false discovery rate of 0.05, a later analysis linked 15,000 to 20,000 TCR beta sequences to specific HLA alleles. An earlier analysis of approximately 600 of the donors showed that most TCR beta V segments appeared in productive rearrangements either about 87% or about 30% of the time, which broadly matched IMGT annotations. In a later analysis, the rate of TCR association differed among HLA loci, with DRB1 alleles having the most associated TCRs and HLA-C alleles having the fewest. A later analysis found that HLA-associated TCR beta chains were more clonally expanded and had lower generation probabilities than equally common non-associated chains. The authors suggested that the approach could potentially be generalized to other disease states and immunological phenotypes. The study gave a list of over 150 TCR beta chains associated with cytomegalovirus. A later analysis found that most CMV-associated TCR beta chains appeared HLA-restricted, with HLA associations seemingly driven largely by CMV exposure.

The clonotype originates from a man aged 50-59 years in good health and CMV-seronegative. The V and J segments used are TRBV5-6 and TRBJ2-2, and the D gene may be TRBD1, 6 bases matching. Sequencing was done on a sample of PBMCs. The CDR3 reads as follows: CASSSTGSSNTGELFF. The nucleotides read TGTGCCAGCAGCTCTACAGGGAGTTCGAACACCGGGGAGCTGTTTTTT.